The 4 T cell receptor beta chains below were found in one sample sequenced in a study of T-cell reconstitution after alpha-beta-depleted transplantation in children. This sample's TCRbeta library carried unique molecular identifier barcodes. TCRdb analysed the PCR reads with MiXCR anew, one entry per CDR3 protein. The table records 300,000 or so distinct CDR3 sequences, about 10% of them present only once. The input for sequencing was PBMCs from the stem cell graft donor, taken from the stem cell graft. These receptors were collected from a human donor who donated a stem cell graft to a child with SCID.

This clonotype was found a few times. The J gene is TRBJ2-3, the V gene TRBV5-1; no reliable D call. The V end lost 2 bases, the J end lost 1 base, and 11 bases lay between the germline ends. This CDR3 comprises 15 residues. Germline V gene sequence: CDR1 SGHRS, CDR2 YFSETQ. The CDR3 DNA reads as TGCGCCAGCAGCTTATTGGGGTCGGGCACAGATACGCAGTATTTT. This translates into CASSLLGSGTDTQYF.

This chain uses TRBV6-2 or TRBV6-3 with TRBJ2-7, with TRBD2 matching 7 bases. After removal of 4 bases from V and 0 bases from J, the junction contained 15 bases not matched to a gene. Germline V gene sequence: CDR1 MNHEY, CDR2 SVGEGT. The CDR3 sequence is 18 residues long. CDR3 coding DNA: TGTGCCAGCAGTTCGGCCGGGCCGGGGAGGGCCGCCTCCTACGAGCAGTACTTC. This translates into CASSSAGPGRAASYEQYF.

This clonotype was found a few times. The V gene is TRBV9, the J gene TRBJ2-5; 7 bases match TRBD1. The germline gives CDR1 SGDLS, CDR2 YYNGEE. This CDR3 region has 14 residues. The ends lost 4 bases at V and 3 bases at J; junction bases unmatched: 6. CDR3: CASSPSTGKETQYF. CDR3 nucleotides: TGTGCCAGCAGCCCCTCGACAGGGAAAGAGACCCAGTACTTC.

This clonotype was seen only a few times. The J gene is TRBJ2-1, the V gene TRBV7-3; TRBD2 matches 7 bases. The CDR3 totals 16 residues. CDR1 is SGHTA, CDR2 FQGTGA, per germline. Trimming removed 1 base from V and 4 bases from J; junction bases left unmatched: 7. The CDR3 is CASSLRAASGYNEQFF. The CDR3 coding sequence is TGTGCCAGCAGCTTAAGGGCGGCTAGCGGATACAATGAGCAGTTCTTC. Full variable domain (missing parts from reference TRBV7-3 and TRBJ2-1): GAGVSQTPSNKVTEKGKYVELRCDPISGHTALYWYRQSLGQGPEFLIYFQGTGAADDSGLPNDRFFAVRPEGSVSTLKIQRTERGDSAVYLCASSLRAASGYNEQFFGPGTRLTVL.